A selection of T cell receptor beta chains follows, all from one sample in a study of lymphopenia after photon versus proton radiotherapy. Some clones are missing from TCRdb's copy, which holds only in-frame ones; the method was immunoSEQ multiplex PCR. Among some 20,000 clones listed, roughly 90% were seen once. Source: peripheral blood, taken from a patient treated with proton-based radiotherapy. Receptors originate from an elderly man with esophageal cancer. Both conserved end residues are part of each CDR3. The order of the fields is D gene, clone size, V gene, J gene, CDR3 protein, CDR3 DNA. The D gene is left open where the match is weak. Where a row states a size, it is once, few, many or the class of an expanded clone; other rows omit it.

D gene: TRBD1
clone size: -
V gene: TRBV4-2
J gene: TRBJ1-4
CDR3 protein: CASSQESRGVDKLFF
CDR3 DNA: TGTGCCAGCAGCCAAGAGAGCAGGGGGGTTGACAAACTGTTTTTT

D gene: TRBD1
clone size: -
V gene: TRBV4-1
J gene: TRBJ1-4
CDR3 protein: CASSPGDRGLEKLFF
CDR3 DNA: TGCGCCAGCAGCCCTGGGGACAGGGGCCTAGAAAAACTGTTTTTT

D gene: TRBD2
clone size: -
V gene: TRBV7-2
J gene: TRBJ2-7
CDR3 protein: CASSFAGGPYEQYF
CDR3 DNA: TGTGCCAGCAGCTTTGCGGGAGGCCCCTACGAGCAGTACTTC

D gene: TRBD1
clone size: -
V gene: TRBV6-6
J gene: TRBJ1-1
CDR3 protein: CASSNGQGLVAEAFF
CDR3 DNA: TGTGCCAGCAGTAATGGACAGGGTCTTGTTGCTGAAGCTTTCTTT

D gene: TRBD2
clone size: -
V gene: TRBV6-5
J gene: TRBJ2-7
CDR3 protein: CASRTSGKFYEQYF
CDR3 DNA: TGTGCCAGCAGAACTAGCGGTAAATTCTACGAGCAGTACTTC

D gene: -
clone size: -
V gene: TRBV5-5
J gene: TRBJ2-2
CDR3 protein: CASSLSASSNTGELFF
CDR3 DNA: TGTGCCAGCAGCTTGTCAGCGTCGTCGAACACCGGGGAGCTGTTTTTT

D gene: TRBD2
clone size: -
V gene: TRBV4-1
J gene: TRBJ2-3
CDR3 protein: CASSQVLAGGRHTQYF
CDR3 DNA: TGCGCCAGCAGCCAAGTACTAGCGGGGGGACGACATACGCAGTATTTT

D gene: TRBD2
clone size: -
V gene: TRBV11-2
J gene: TRBJ2-5
CDR3 protein: CASSLDGASGFQETQYF
CDR3 DNA: TGTGCCAGCAGCTTAGATGGGGCTAGCGGGTTCCAAGAGACCCAGTACTTC

D gene: -
clone size: once
V gene: TRBV5-1
J gene: TRBJ2-4
CDR3 protein: CASSFGRENIQYF
CDR3 DNA: TGCGCCAGCAGCTTTGGTAGAGAAAACATTCAGTACTTC

D gene: -
clone size: -
V gene: TRBV9
J gene: TRBJ2-7
CDR3 protein: CASSARGRDSYEQYF
CDR3 DNA: TGTGCCAGCAGCGCACGAGGACGCGATTCCTACGAGCAGTACTTC

D gene: -
clone size: -
V gene: TRBV30
J gene: TRBJ1-3
CDR3 protein: CAWSAQKASRDLGNTIYF
CDR3 DNA: TGTGCCTGGAGTGCTCAGAAGGCTTCCCGGGATCTGGGAAACACCATATATTTT

D gene: TRBD1
clone size: -
V gene: TRBV7-3
J gene: TRBJ1-2
CDR3 protein: CASSPTLGQGSGYTF
CDR3 DNA: TGTGCCAGCAGCCCCACGTTGGGACAGGGAAGCGGCTACACCTTC

D gene: -
clone size: -
V gene: TRBV11-2
J gene: TRBJ2-7
CDR3 protein: CASSLSAGHYEQYF
CDR3 DNA: TGTGCCAGCAGCTTATCAGCGGGCCATTACGAGCAGTACTTC

D gene: -
clone size: -
V gene: TRBV6-1
J gene: TRBJ1-1
CDR3 protein: CASSVDRINTEAFF
CDR3 DNA: TGTGCCAGCAGTGTGGACAGAATAAACACTGAAGCTTTCTTT

D gene: -
clone size: -
V gene: TRBV5-6
J gene: TRBJ1-1
CDR3 protein: CASSLDTRFGLNTEAFF
CDR3 DNA: TGTGCCAGCAGCCTGGACACCCGATTTGGGTTGAACACTGAAGCTTTCTTT

D gene: -
clone size: -
V gene: TRBV18
J gene: TRBJ1-1
CDR3 protein: CASSPVQATTEAFF
CDR3 DNA: TGTGCCAGCTCACCAGTCCAGGCAACGACTGAAGCTTTCTTT

D gene: TRBD2
clone size: -
V gene: TRBV7-2
J gene: TRBJ2-5
CDR3 protein: CASNWASGGPETQYF
CDR3 DNA: TGTGCCAGCAATTGGGCTAGCGGGGGGCCGGAGACCCAGTACTTC

D gene: -
clone size: -
V gene: TRBV4-3
J gene: TRBJ2-7
CDR3 protein: CASSQEGGGATSEQYF
CDR3 DNA: TGCGCCAGCAGCCAAGAAGGGGGTGGAGCGACTTCCGAGCAGTACTTC

D gene: TRBD1
clone size: -
V gene: TRBV18
J gene: TRBJ1-3
CDR3 protein: CASSPRQGKAGNTIYF
CDR3 DNA: TGTGCCAGCTCACCACGACAGGGGAAGGCTGGAAACACCATATATTTT

D gene: TRBD1
clone size: -
V gene: TRBV4-1
J gene: TRBJ2-7
CDR3 protein: CASSQGQGASEQYF
CDR3 DNA: TGCGCCAGCAGCCAAGGGCAGGGGGCAAGTGAGCAGTACTTC

D gene: -
clone size: -
V gene: TRBV5-1
J gene: TRBJ2-7
CDR3 protein: CASSLAPEDEQYF
CDR3 DNA: TGCGCCAGCAGCTTGGCCCCTGAGGACGAGCAGTACTTC

D gene: -
clone size: -
V gene: TRBV9
J gene: TRBJ2-2
CDR3 protein: CASSVSGSTGELFF
CDR3 DNA: TGTGCCAGCAGCGTATCGGGATCTACCGGGGAGCTGTTTTTT

D gene: -
clone size: -
V gene: TRBV7-2
J gene: TRBJ2-3
CDR3 protein: CASSPVAAVAAQYF
CDR3 DNA: TGTGCCAGCAGCCCAGTCGCGGCCGTCGCGGCGCAGTATTTT

D gene: TRBD2
clone size: -
V gene: TRBV7-6
J gene: TRBJ2-2
CDR3 protein: CASSLTLAGGPYGELFF
CDR3 DNA: TGTGCCAGCAGCTTAACTCTAGCGGGGGGGCCTTACGGGGAGCTGTTTTTT

D gene: TRBD2
clone size: -
V gene: TRBV27
J gene: TRBJ2-3
CDR3 protein: CASSVLAGGPTDTQYF
CDR3 DNA: TGTGCCAGCAGTGTACTAGCGGGAGGCCCCACAGATACGCAGTATTTT

D gene: -
clone size: once
V gene: TRBV5-1
J gene: TRBJ2-1
CDR3 protein: CASSLEQGEVEQFF
CDR3 DNA: TGCGCCAGCAGCTTGGAGCAGGGGGAGGTTGAGCAGTTCTTC

D gene: -
clone size: -
V gene: TRBV5-1
J gene: TRBJ2-2
CDR3 protein: CASSFIGTTNTGELFF
CDR3 DNA: TGCGCCAGCAGCTTTATCGGGACAACGAACACCGGGGAGCTGTTTTTT

D gene: -
clone size: -
V gene: TRBV7-2
J gene: TRBJ2-7
CDR3 protein: CASSPSLAEQYF
CDR3 DNA: TGTGCCAGCAGCCCCAGTCTAGCAGAGCAGTACTTC